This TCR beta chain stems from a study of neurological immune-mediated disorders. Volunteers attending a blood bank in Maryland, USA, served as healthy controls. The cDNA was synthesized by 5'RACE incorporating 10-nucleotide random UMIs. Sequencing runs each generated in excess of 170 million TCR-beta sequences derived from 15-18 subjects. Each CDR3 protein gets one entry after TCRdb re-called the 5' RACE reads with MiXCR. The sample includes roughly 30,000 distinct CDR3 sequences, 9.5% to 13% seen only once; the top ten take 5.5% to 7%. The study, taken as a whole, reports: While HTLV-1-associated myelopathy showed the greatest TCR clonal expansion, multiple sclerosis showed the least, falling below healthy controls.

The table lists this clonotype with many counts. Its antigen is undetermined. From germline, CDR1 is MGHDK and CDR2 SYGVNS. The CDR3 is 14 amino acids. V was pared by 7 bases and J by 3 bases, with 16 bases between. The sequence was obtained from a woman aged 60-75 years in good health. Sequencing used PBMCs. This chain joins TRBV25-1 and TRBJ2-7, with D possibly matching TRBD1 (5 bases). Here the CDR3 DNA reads TGTGCCAGCACCCCAGGAACAGGCCGCTACGAGCAGTACTTC. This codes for CASTPGTGRYEQYF.